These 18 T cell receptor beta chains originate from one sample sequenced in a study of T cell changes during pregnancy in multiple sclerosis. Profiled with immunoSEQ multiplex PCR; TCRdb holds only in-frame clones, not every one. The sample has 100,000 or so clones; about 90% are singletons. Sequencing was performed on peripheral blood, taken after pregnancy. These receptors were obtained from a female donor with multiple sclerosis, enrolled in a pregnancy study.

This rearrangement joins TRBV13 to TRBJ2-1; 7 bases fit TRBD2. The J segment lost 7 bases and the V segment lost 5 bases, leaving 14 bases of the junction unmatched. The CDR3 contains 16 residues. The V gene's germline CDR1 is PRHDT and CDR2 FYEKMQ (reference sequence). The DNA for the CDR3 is TGTGCCAGCAGCCCTGATCTCCGGGACTACGGTAATGAGCAGTTCTTC. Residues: CASSPDLRDYGNEQFF.

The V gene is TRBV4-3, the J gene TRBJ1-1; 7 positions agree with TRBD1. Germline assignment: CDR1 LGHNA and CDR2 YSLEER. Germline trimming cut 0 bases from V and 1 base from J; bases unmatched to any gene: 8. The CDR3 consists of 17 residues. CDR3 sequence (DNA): TGCGCCAGCAGCCAAGATGGCCGACAGGGTTGGAACACTGAAGCTTTCTTT. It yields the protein CASSQDGRQGWNTEAFF.

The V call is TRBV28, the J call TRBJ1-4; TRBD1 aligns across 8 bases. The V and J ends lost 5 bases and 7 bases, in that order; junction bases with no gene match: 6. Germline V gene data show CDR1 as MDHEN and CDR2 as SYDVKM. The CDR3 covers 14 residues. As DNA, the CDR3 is TGTGCCAGCAGTGTCCCCGGGACAGGTGAAAAACTGTTTTTT. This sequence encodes CASSVPGTGEKLFF.

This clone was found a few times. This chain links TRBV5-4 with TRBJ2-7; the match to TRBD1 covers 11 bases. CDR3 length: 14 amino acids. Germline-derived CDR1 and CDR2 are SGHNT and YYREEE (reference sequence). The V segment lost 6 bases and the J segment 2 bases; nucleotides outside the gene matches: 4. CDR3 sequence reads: CASKPGQGAYEQYF. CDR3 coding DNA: TGTGCCAGCAAACCGGGACAGGGGGCCTACGAGCAGTACTTC.

CDR3 in DNA: TGTGCCAGCAGTGATTTAGTGAACAGGGGGCGAGAGACCCAGTACTTC. It is translated as CASSDLVNRGRETQYF. This chain links TRBV6-1 with TRBJ2-5, with 9 nucleotides matching TRBD1. V shed 3 bases, J shed 4 bases, and the junction held 9 bases outside the gene matches. The CDR3 is made up of 16 amino acids. Germline V gene sequence: CDR1 MNHNS, CDR2 SASEGT.

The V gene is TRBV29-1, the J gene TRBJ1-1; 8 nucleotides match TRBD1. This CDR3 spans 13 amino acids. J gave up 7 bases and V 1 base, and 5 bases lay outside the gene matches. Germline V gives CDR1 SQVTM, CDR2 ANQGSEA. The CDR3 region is CSVEGQGASEAFF. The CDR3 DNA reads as TGCAGCGTTGAAGGGCAGGGGGCAAGTGAAGCTTTCTTT.

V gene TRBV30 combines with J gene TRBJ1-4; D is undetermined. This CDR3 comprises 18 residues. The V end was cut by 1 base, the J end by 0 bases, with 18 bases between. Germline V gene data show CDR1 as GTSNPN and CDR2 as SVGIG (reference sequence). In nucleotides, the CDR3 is TGTGCCTGGAGTGCAGATCGTAACCACCCCGCAACTAATGAAAAACTGTTTTTT. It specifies CAWSADRNHPATNEKLFF.

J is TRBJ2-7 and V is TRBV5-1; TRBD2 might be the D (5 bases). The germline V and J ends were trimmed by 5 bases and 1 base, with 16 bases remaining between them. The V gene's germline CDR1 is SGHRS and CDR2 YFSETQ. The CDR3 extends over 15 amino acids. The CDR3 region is CASRVLPERSYEQYF. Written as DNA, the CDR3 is TGCGCCAGCAGGGTACTGCCGGAGCGGTCCTACGAGCAGTACTTC. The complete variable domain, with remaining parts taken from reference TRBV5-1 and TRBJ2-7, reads KAGVTQTPRYLIKTRGQQVTLSCSPISGHRSVSWYQQTPGQGLQFLFEYFSETQRNKGNFPGRFSGRQFSNSRSEMNVSTLELGDSALYLCASRVLPERSYEQYFGPGTRLTVT.

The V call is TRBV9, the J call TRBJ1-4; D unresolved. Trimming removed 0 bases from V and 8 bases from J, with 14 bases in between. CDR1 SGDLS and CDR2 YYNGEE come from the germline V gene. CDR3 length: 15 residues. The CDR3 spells CASSVAGGEGEKLFF. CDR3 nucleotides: TGTGCCAGCAGCGTAGCTGGTGGGGAGGGAGAAAAACTGTTTTTT.

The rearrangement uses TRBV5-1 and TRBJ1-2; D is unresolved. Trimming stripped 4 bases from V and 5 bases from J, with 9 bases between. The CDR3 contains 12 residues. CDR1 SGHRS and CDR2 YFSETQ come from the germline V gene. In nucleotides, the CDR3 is TGCGCCAGCAGCCCTAAATCTTATGGCTACACCTTC. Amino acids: CASSPKSYGYTF.

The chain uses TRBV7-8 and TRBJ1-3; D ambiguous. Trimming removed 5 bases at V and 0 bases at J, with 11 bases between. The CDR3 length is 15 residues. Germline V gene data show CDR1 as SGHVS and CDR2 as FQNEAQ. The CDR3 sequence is CASSQEGGSGNTIYF. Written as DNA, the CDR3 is TGTGCCAGCAGCCAGGAGGGAGGCTCTGGAAACACCATATATTTT.

Written as DNA, the CDR3 is TGTGCCAGCAGCGTAGATGCGTTTCCCACTGAAGCTTTCTTT. Amino acid sequence: CASSVDAFPTEAFF. The chain links TRBV9 to TRBJ1-1; no clear D gene. From germline, CDR1 is SGDLS and CDR2 YYNGEE. There are 14 residues in the CDR3. Trimming took off 0 bases at V and 4 bases at J, with 10 bases between the two ends.

Written as DNA, the CDR3 is TGTGCCAGTAGTATATTCGGGGGGGCGGTCTACAATGAGCAGTTCTTC. Its protein is CASSIFGGAVYNEQFF. The chain uses TRBV19 and TRBJ2-1; TRBD2 aligns across 8 bases. The CDR3 is made up of 16 amino acids. The V segment lost 2 bases and the J segment 3 bases; nucleotides outside the gene matches: 6. Germline lookup yields CDR1 LNHDA and CDR2 SQIVND (reference sequence).

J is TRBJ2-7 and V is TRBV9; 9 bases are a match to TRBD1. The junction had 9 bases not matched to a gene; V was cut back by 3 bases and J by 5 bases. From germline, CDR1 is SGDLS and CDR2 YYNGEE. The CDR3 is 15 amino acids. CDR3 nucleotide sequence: TGTGCCAGCAGCGGGGGGGACAGGGAGGTCCACGAGCAGTACTTC. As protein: CASSGGDREVHEQYF. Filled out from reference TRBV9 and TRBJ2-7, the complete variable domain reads DSGVTQTPKHLITATGQRVTLRCSPRSGDLSVYWYQQSLDQGLQFLIQYYNGEERAKGNILERFSAQQFPDLHSELNLSSLELGDSALYFCASSGGDREVHEQYFGPGTRLTVT.

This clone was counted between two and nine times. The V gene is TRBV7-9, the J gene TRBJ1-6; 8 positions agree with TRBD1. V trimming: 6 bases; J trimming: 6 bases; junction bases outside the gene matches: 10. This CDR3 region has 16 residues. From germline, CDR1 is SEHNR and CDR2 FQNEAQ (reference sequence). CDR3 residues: CASSKDRTGGNSPLHF. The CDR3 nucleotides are TGTGCCAGCAGTAAAGACCGTACAGGGGGTAATTCACCCCTCCACTTT.

The CDR3 sequence is CASSPRQGTYEQYF. As DNA, the CDR3 is TGTGCCAGTAGTCCCAGACAGGGAACCTACGAGCAGTACTTC. The V gene is TRBV19, the J gene TRBJ2-7, with 7 bases matching TRBD1. Trimming took 5 bases from V and 2 from J; bases not matched to a gene: 6. CDR1 and CDR2 (germline): LNHDA, SQIVND (reference sequence). This CDR3 has 14 amino acids.

Written as DNA, the CDR3 is TGTGCCAGCCCACGAGAAGGACAGGGAATTGAGACCCAGTACTTC. Residues: CASPREGQGIETQYF. The rearrangement joins TRBV2 to TRBJ2-5, with 8 positions matching TRBD1. This CDR3 contains 15 residues. Trimming cost V 8 bases and J 5 bases; bases outside gene matches: 13. Germline values: CDR1 SNHLY, CDR2 FYNNEI.

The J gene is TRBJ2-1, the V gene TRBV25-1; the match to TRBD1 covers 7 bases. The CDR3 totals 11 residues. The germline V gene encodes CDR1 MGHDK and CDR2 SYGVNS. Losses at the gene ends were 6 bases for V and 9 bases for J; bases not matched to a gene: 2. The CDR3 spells CASRQGVEQFF. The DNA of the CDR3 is TGTGCCAGCAGGCAGGGGGTTGAGCAGTTCTTC.